This T cell receptor beta chain emerged from a study of beta chain features in type 1 diabetes (dated by TCRdb to about 2018). Regarding the complete study: Mean age, gender distribution, total cell number and subset yield were not different between patients and healthy donors. The study compared TCRB repertoires of sorted circulating CD4+ T cell subsets between recently diagnosed type 1 diabetes patients and matched healthy donors. Regulatory and stem cell-like memory subsets were obtained from only 8 patients and roughly 8 healthy donors, while naive and central memory subsets were obtained from all 30 or so donors. Across all samples, roughly 110,000,000 sorted cells were examined, and cell number per subset correlated strongly with RNA yield. Broad study findings and their caveats: At VDJ recombination sites, type 1 diabetes patients had fewer insertions and more deleted nucleotides, which implies abnormalities in thymic rearrangement. In all four CD4+ subsets, TCRB CDR3 length was moderately but significantly shorter in type 1 diabetes patients. HLA sub-analyses involved small numbers of individuals, so any influence of HLA type on TCRB rearrangement remained unresolved. Because cDNA was sequenced instead of genomic DNA, highly expressing activated cells could be over-represented, though the groups showed no difference in activation or CD3 levels. The naive, central memory and regulatory TCRB repertoires appeared to resemble one another more closely among patients than among healthy donors. Shorter templates might be favored by PCR, yet because patient and control samples were amplified and corrected together, any such skew would affect both groups equally.

The CDR3 measures 14 amino acids from cysteine to phenylalanine. The CDR3 DNA has 42 bases and is translated from base 1. CDR1 and CDR2, per the germline V gene, are ENHRY and SYGVKD. For this chain, trimming is 7 bases at the V end and 5 bases at the J end, and the number of junction bases without a gene match is 4. The entire amount of isolated RNA was reverse transcribed using the High Capacity cDNA Reverse Transcription Kit, so the sequenced TCRB transcripts were expressed ones. Deep immunoSEQ sequencing was performed on naive, central memory and regulatory T cell samples, with an average of roughly 3.5 million total reads per sample. Sorted cells were lysed in RLT buffer, and RNA was extracted using DNase-treated RNeasy Micro or Mini kits according to cell number. To prevent cross-contamination, each cell subset was processed individually, whereas patient and healthy donor samples were processed jointly. The immunoSEQ multiplex PCR was used to amplify TCRB sequences from cDNA, yielding 87-bp fragments that span the CDR3 region. The amplicons were sequenced using the Illumina HiSeq platform. In the paper's pipeline: PCR bias was corrected computationally using synthetic template baselines, and reads within Hamming distance 2 were collapsed, with unmergeable singletons discarded. Reads were aligned against IMGT to assign V, D and J genes, CDR3 length and insertions or deletions at six rearrangement sites. Within each subset, clonotype counts were normalized to sorted cell number, and only after that were true diversity and Gini coefficients computed with the tcR R package. Repertoire sharing was quantified using the overlap coefficient calculated on TCRB nucleotide sequences. Out-of-frame TCRB sequences from naive cells were analyzed as a proxy for the pre-selection repertoire. The table was pulled from immuneACCESS by TCRdb, which kept in-frame rearrangements only. Such tables lose some clones; where checked, under half of the loss comes from unresolved V genes, and the rest has no known cause. V, J and clone size reflect that table, while D and trimming were determined from the DNA. A total of hundreds of thousands of clones appear in this sample, about 11% of them only once. The ten largest clones capture roughly 0.017% of the sample.

A single peripheral blood draw of about 120 mL on average was collected from each donor into heparinised tubes. Using a panel that included CD45RO, CCR7, CD25, CD127, CD95 and CD27, naive, central memory, regulatory and stem cell-like memory CD4+ T cells were sorted on a BD FACSAria II. Purity was above 95% for every sorted population. PBMCs were isolated right away by Lymphoprep density gradient centrifugation and were stained directly, without culture. Samples were stained and sorted in pairs, with one healthy donor and one patient per experiment, so that batch effects were minimized. A remark on this clone: This clone's antigen is unknown. There are no base qualities to consult, and no much larger clone falls within one base.

Sequencing was carried out using naive CD4+ T cells from blood. The meaning of the sample's cell subset or site label: true naive CD4+ T cells. This TCR derives from a young man with type 1 diabetes. The V gene is TRBV10-3 and the J gene is TRBJ2-3; 12 bases in the middle match TRBD1. The nucleotide sequence is TGTGCCATCACCGGGACAGGGGGCAGAGATACGCAGTATTTT. Its protein reads: CAITGTGGRDTQYF.